Following are 4 T cell receptor beta chains from one sample sequenced in a study of OX40 agonist ivuxolimab in advanced cancers. Profiling relied on immunoSEQ multiplex PCR, and the TCRdb table lists in-frame clones only, not all of them. The sample lists about 80,000 clones, over 75% occurring once. This specimen consisted of CD4+ or CD8+ T cells sorted from blood, obtained in a trial of the OX40 agonist ivuxolimab. These receptors were taken from an adult with an advanced solid tumor such as melanoma, head and neck, liver or kidney cancer.

The rearrangement joins TRBV7-2 to TRBJ1-2; the D is unclear. V gave up 5 bases and J gave up 11 bases, with 24 bases separating them. Germline CDR1 SGHTA, CDR2 FQGNSA. This CDR3 contains 15 residues. Here the CDR3 DNA reads TGTGCCAGCAGCCCCCCTGGGATACGTAAAAGCAAATACACCTTC. It specifies CASSPPGIRKSKYTF.

The chain recombines TRBV6-5 with TRBJ1-1, with 8 nucleotides matching TRBD1. CDR3 size: 15 residues. V lost 4 bases and J lost 1; bases outside the gene matches: 5. Looked up from germline, CDR1 is MNHEY and CDR2 is SVGAGI. CDR3 nucleotide sequence: TGTGCCAGCAGTTCCCCTGGGACAGGGAACACTGAAGCTTTCTTT. Its translation: CASSSPGTGNTEAFF.

This chain connects TRBV28 to TRBJ1-1; 7 bases are a match to TRBD1. Looked up from germline, CDR1 is MDHEN and CDR2 is SYDVKM. The CDR3 has 14 amino acids. V trimming: 6 bases; J trimming: 10 bases; junction bases outside the gene matches: 14. The CDR3 DNA follows: TGTGCCAGCAGCCAGGGGGTACGGTCAGGGAGAGCTTTCTTT. Translating gives CASSQGVRSGRAFF.

The genes are TRBV11-2 and TRBJ2-4; TRBD2 might be the D (6 bases). V dropped 3 bases and J dropped 0 bases, with 15 bases sitting between them. The CDR3 runs to 17 residues. Per germline, CDR1 SGHAT and CDR2 FQNNGV. This CDR3 reads CASSFGGLGIAKNIQYF. The CDR3, as DNA: TGTGCCAGCAGCTTTGGAGGGTTAGGTATAGCCAAAAACATTCAGTACTTC. The variable domain in full, completed from reference TRBV11-2 and TRBJ2-4, reads EAGVAQSPRYKIIEKRQSVAFWCNPISGHATLYWYQQILGQGPKLLIQFQNNGVVDDSQLPKDRFSAERLKGVDSTLKIQPAKLEDSAVYLCASSFGGLGIAKNIQYFGAGTRLSVL.